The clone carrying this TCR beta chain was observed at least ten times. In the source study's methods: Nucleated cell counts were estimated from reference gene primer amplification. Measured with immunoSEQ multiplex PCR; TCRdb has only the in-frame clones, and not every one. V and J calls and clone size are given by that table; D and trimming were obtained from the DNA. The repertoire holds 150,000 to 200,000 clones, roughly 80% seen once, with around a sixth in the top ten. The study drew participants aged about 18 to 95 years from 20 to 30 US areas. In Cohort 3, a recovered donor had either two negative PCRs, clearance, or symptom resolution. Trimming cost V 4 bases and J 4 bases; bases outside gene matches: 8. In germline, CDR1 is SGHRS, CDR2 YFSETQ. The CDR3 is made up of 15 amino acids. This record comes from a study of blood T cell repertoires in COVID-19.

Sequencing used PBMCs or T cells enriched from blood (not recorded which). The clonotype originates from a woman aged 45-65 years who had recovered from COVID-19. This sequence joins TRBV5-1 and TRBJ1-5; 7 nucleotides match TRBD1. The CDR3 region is CASSPSGTVNQPQHF. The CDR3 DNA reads TGCGCCAGCAGCCCATCCGGGACAGTTAATCAGCCCCAGCATTTT.